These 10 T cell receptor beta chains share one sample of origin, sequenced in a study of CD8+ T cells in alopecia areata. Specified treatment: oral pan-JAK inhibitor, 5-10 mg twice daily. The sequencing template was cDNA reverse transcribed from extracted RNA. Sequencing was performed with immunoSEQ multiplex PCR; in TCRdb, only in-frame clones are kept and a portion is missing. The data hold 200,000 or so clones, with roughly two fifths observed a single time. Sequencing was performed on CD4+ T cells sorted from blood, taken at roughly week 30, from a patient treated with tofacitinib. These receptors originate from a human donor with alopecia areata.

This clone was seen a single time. CDR3 residues: CASSAQGQGNYGYTF. The CDR3 region has the DNA TGTGCCAGTAGTGCCCAGGGACAGGGAAACTATGGCTACACCTTC. This chain connects TRBV19 to TRBJ1-2, with TRBD1 identical over 9 bases. With V trimmed by 5 bases and J by 2 bases, 6 bases remained unmatched. From germline, CDR1 is LNHDA and CDR2 SQIVND (reference sequence). The CDR3 sequence is 15 residues long.

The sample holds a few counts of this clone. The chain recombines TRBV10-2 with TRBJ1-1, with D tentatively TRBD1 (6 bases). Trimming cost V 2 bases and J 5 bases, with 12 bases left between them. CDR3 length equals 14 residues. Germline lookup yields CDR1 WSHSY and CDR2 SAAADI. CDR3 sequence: CASSEIQGSTEAFF. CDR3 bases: TGCGCCAGCAGTGAGATACAGGGTTCGACTGAAGCTTTCTTT.

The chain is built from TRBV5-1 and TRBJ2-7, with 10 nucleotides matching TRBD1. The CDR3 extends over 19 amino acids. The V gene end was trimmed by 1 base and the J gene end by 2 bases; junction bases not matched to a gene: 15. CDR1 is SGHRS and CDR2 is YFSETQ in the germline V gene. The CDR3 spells CASSLLSRTTGTGAYEQYF. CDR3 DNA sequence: TGCGCCAGCAGCTTGTTATCCCGTACTACCGGGACAGGGGCCTACGAGCAGTACTTC.

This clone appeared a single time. The CDR3 bases are TGTGCCTGGAGTGAAGTCTTTGAGGGGCCCAAGACTGAAGCTTTCTTT. This codes for CAWSEVFEGPKTEAFF. The V call is TRBV30, the J call TRBJ1-1, with D maybe TRBD1 (5 bases). The CDR3 has 16 amino acids. Between the trimmed V and J ends, which lost 1 base and 5 bases, there was a span of 20 bases. Germline-derived CDR1 and CDR2 are GTSNPN and SVGIG (reference sequence).

CDR3 loop: CAWSVGYHQPQHF. Written as DNA, the CDR3 is TGTGCCTGGAGTGTAGGTTACCATCAGCCCCAGCATTTT. This chain joins TRBV30 and TRBJ1-5, with D unclear. Germline loops: CDR1 GTSNPN, CDR2 SVGIG (reference sequence). Trimming shortened V by 0 bases and J by 5 bases, and 8 bases separated the two germline ends. This CDR3 has 13 residues. Combining the CDR3 with reference TRBV30 and TRBJ1-5 gives the whole variable domain SQTIHQWPATLVQPVGSPLSLECTVEGTSNPNLYWYRQAAGRGLQLLFYSVGIGQISSEVPQNLSASRPQDRQFILSSKKLLLSDSGFYLCAWSVGYHQPQHFGDGTRLSIL.

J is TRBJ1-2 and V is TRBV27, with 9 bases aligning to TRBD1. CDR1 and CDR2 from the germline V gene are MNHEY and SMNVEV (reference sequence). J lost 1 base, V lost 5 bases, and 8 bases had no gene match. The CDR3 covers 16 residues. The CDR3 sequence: CASSPLGTGLNYGYTF. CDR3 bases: TGTGCCAGCAGTCCCCTCGGGACAGGGCTTAACTATGGCTACACCTTC.

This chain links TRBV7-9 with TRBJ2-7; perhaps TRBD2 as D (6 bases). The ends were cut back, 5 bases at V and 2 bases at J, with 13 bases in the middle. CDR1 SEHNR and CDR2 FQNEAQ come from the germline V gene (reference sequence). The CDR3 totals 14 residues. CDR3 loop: CASSDRGGAYEQYF. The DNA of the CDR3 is TGTGCCAGCAGCGACCGTGGAGGGGCCTACGAGCAGTACTTC.

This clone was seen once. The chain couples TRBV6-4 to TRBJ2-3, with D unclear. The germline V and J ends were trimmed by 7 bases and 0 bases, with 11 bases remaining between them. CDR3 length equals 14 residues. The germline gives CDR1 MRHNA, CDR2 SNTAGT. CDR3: CASKIQASTDTQYF. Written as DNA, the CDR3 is TGTGCCAGCAAGATACAAGCTAGCACAGATACGCAGTATTTT.

The CDR3 DNA is TGTGCCAGCAGTGGAATCTCAGCTGACAACTATAATTCACCCCTCCACTTT. Protein sequence: CASSGISADNYNSPLHF. The chain couples TRBV2 to TRBJ1-6; no clear D. The V and J ends lost 4 bases and 3 bases respectively, with 16 bases between them. Germline loops: CDR1 SNHLY, CDR2 FYNNEI. The CDR3 totals 17 residues.

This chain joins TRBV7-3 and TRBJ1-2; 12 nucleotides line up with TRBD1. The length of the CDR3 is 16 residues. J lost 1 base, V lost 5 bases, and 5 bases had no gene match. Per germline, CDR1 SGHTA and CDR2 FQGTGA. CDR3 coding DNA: TGTGCCAGCAGCCGCCGGGACAGGGGGCTTAACTATGGCTACACCTTC. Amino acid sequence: CASSRRDRGLNYGYTF.